This TCR beta chain was sequenced for a study of breast tumors, draining lymph nodes, adjacent tissues. Study findings and constraints: Luminal-like breast cancer showed significantly higher tumor–nontumor repertoire similarity than basal-like. Most tumor T cells seemingly derive from lymph node, then expand in tumor. Tumor TCR diversity was below lymph nodes but above nontumor tissue.

Germline values: CDR1 SGHTA, CDR2 FQGNSA. The length of the CDR3 is 16 residues. With 1 base clipped from V and 4 bases from J, the junction kept 7 bases outside the gene matches. Comments on this clonotype: No antigen is known for it.

TCRdb re-analysed the multiplex PCR reads in MiXCR, keeping a single row per CDR3 protein. The sample holds about 220,000 distinct CDR3 sequences, nearly 35% seen once. Axillary draining lymph nodes of breast cancer patients supplied the node samples. The sequenced material came from axillary lymph node tissue. This chain uses TRBV7-2 with TRBJ2-5; 9 bases are shared with TRBD2. This TCR derives from a female donor with breast cancer. Some clones in this sample may be carry-over from other donors' samples. The CDR3 coding sequence is TGTGCCAGCAGCTTAGATGGGCGGGGGGGCGGAGAGACCCAGTACTTC. Translated: CASSLDGRGGGETQYF.